This section outlines one TCR beta chain sequence together with its context. The antigen is undetermined. The sample originates from a study of blood T cells in healthy people across ages. Overall study context: About one barcoded beta molecule was captured per two T cells (by template switching).

Findings and caveats of the study: TCR beta diversity, measured per million T cells, fell in a roughly linear way with age.

Germline CDR1 is MDHEN and CDR2 is SYDVKM. The length of the CDR3 is 16 residues. Trimming took 2 bases from V and 1 from J, leaving 15 bases between them. With a J-beta primer mix and a sample-barcoded 5' primer, a second PCR ran about 6 to 11 cycles. Every sample returned 3 million or more CDR3-containing paired-end reads. TCRdb redid the calling of the 5' RACE reads with MiXCR, one entry per CDR3 protein. The sample consists of about 900,000 distinct CDR3 sequences, under 50% of them appearing once. The V call is TRBV28, the J call TRBJ2-7, with a possible D match to TRBD1 (5 bases). Sequences were obtained from blood. The receptor's source is a man between 25 and 39 years old in good health. CDR3 residues: CASSLPRVALSYEQYF. CDR3 sequence (DNA): TGTGCCAGCAGTTTACCCAGGGTCGCTCTATCCTACGAGCAGTACTTC.